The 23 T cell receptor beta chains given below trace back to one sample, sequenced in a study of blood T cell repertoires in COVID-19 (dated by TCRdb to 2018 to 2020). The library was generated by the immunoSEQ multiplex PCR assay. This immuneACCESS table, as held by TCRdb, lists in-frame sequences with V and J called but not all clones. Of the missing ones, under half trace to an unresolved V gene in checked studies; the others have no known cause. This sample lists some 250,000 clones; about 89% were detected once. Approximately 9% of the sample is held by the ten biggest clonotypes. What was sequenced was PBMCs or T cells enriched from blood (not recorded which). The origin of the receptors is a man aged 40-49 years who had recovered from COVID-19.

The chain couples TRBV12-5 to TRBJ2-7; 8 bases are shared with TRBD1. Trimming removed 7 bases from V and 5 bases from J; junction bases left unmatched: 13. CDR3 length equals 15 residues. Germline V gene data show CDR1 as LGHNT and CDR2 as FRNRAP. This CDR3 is CASDSAGGASHEQYF. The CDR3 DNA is TGTGCTAGTGATTCAGCAGGGGGCGCATCCCACGAGCAGTACTTC. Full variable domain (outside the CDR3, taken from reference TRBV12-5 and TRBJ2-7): DARVTQTPRHKVTEMGQEVTMRCQPILGHNTVFWYRQTMMQGLELLAYFRNRAPLDDSGMPKDRFSAEMPDATLATLKIQPSEPRDSAVYFCASDSAGGASHEQYFGPGTRLTVT.

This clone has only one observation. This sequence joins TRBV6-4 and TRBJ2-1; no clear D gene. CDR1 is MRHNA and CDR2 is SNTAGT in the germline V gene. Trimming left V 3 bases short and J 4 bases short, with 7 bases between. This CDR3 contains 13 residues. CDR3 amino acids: CASSDGRYNEQFF. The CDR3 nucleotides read TGTGCCAGCAGTGATGGCCGATACAATGAGCAGTTCTTC.

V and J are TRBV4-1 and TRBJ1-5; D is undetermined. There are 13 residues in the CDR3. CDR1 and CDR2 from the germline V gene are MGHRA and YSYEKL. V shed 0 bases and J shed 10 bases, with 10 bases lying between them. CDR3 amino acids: CASSQDLMTPQHF. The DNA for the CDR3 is TGCGCCAGCAGCCAAGATCTTATGACACCCCAGCATTTT.

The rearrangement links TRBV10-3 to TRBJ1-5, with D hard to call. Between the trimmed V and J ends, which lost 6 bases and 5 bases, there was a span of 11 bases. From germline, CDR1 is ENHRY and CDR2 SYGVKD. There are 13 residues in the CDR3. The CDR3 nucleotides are TGTGCCATCAGATCATGGGAGGATCAGCCCCAGCATTTT. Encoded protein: CAIRSWEDQPQHF.

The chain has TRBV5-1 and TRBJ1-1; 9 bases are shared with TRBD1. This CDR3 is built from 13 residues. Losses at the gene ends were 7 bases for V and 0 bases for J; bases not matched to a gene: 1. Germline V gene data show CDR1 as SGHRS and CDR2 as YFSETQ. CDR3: CASRDRVNTEAFF. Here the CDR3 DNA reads TGCGCCAGCCGGGACAGGGTGAACACTGAAGCTTTCTTT.

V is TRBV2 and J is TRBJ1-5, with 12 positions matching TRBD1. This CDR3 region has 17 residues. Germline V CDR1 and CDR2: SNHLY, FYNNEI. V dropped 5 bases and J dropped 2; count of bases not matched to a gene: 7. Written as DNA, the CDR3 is TGTGCCAGCAGTAGCGGGACAGGGGGCCATGGCAATCAGCCCCAGCATTTT. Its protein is CASSSGTGGHGNQPQHF.

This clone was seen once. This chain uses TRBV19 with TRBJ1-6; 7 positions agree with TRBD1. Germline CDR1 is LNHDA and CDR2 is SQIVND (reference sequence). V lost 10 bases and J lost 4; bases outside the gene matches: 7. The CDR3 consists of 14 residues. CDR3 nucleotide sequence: TGTGCCACAAGACAGGGTCCGTATAATTCACCCCTCCACTTT. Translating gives CATRQGPYNSPLHF.

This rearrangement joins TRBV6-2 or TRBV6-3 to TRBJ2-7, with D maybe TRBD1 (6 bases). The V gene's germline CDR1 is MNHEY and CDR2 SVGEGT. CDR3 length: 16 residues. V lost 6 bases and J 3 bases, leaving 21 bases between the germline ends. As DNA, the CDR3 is TGTGCCAGCAGCCCTTTTCTCGAGGGGGACAACTACGAGCAGTACTTC. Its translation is CASSPFLEGDNYEQYF.

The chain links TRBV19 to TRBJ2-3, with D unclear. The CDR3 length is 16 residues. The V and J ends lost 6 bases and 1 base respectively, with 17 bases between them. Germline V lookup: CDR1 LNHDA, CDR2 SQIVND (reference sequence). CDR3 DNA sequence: TGTGCCAGTAGCGCCCGCCTTGCGCTTGGCACAGATACGCAGTATTTT. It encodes CASSARLALGTDTQYF.

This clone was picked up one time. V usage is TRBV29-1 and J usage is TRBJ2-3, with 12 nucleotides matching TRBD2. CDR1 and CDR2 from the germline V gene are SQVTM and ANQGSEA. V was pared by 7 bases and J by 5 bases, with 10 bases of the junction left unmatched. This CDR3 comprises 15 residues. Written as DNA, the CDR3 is TGCAGCGGCACACCTAGCGGGAGGGCCCTAGATACGCAGTATTTT. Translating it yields CSGTPSGRALDTQYF.

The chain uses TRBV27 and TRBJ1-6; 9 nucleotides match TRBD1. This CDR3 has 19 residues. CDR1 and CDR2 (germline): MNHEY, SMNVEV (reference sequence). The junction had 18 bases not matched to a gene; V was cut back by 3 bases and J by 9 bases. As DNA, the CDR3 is TGTGCCAGCAGTTTGTGGGCGATTATGGGGGACAGGGCTACTTCACCCCTCCACTTT. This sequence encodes CASSLWAIMGDRATSPLHF.

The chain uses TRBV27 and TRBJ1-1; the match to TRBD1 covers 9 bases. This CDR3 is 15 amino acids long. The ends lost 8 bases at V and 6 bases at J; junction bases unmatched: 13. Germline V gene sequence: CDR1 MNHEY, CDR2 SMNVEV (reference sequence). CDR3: CASRAGTGLNSEAFF. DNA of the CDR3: TGTGCCAGCCGAGCCGGGACAGGGCTTAATTCTGAAGCTTTCTTT.

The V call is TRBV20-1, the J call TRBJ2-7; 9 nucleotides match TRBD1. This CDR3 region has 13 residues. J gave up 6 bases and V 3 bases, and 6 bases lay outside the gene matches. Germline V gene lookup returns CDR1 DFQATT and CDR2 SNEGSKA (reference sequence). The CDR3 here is CSASDRGSVEQYF. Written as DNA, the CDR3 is TGCAGTGCTAGTGACAGGGGGTCCGTCGAGCAGTACTTC.

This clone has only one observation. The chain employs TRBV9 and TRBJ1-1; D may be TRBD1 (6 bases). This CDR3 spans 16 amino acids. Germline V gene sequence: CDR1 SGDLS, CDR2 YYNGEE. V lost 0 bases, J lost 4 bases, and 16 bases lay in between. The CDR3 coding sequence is TGTGCCAGCAGCGTAGGACCATCCCAACAGGGCACTGAAGCTTTCTTT. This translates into CASSVGPSQQGTEAFF. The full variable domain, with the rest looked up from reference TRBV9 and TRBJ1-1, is DSGVTQTPKHLITATGQRVTLRCSPRSGDLSVYWYQQSLDQGLQFLIQYYNGEERAKGNILERFSAQQFPDLHSELNLSSLELGDSALYFCASSVGPSQQGTEAFFGQGTRLTVV.

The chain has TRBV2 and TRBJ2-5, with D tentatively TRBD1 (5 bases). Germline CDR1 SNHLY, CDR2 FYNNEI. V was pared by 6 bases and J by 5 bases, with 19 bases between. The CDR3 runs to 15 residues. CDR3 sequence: CASRTVEGVGETQYF. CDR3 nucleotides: TGTGCCAGCAGAACGGTGGAAGGGGTGGGCGAGACCCAGTACTTC.

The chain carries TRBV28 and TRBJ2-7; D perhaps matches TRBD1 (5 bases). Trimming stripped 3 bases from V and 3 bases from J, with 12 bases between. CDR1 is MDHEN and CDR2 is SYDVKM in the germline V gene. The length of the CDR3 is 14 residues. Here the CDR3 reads CASSFTGTGYEQYF. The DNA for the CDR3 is TGTGCCAGCAGTTTCACAGGCACCGGCTACGAGCAGTACTTC.

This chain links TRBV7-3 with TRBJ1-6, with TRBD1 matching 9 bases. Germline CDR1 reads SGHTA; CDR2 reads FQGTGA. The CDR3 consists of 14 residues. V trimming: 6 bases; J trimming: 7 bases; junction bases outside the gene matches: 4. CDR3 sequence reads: CASRGDRVNSPLHF. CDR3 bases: TGTGCCAGCAGGGGGGACAGGGTGAATTCACCCCTCCACTTT.

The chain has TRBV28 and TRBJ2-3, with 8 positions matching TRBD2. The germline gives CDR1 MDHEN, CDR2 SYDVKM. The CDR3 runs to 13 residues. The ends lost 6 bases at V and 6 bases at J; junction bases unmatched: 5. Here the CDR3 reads CASSRLAFDTQYF. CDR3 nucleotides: TGTGCCAGCAGCCGACTAGCGTTCGATACGCAGTATTTT.

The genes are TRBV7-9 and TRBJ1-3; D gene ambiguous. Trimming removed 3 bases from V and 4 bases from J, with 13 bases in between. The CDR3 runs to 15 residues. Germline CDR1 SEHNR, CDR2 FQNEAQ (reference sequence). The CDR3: CASSFLQTGGNTIYF. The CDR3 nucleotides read TGTGCCAGCAGCTTTTTGCAGACGGGAGGAAACACCATATATTTT.

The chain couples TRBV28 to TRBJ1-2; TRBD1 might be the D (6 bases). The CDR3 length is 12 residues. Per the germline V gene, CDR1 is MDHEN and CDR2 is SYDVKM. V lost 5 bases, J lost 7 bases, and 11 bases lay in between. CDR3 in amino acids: CASSIYRAGYTF. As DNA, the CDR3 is TGTGCCAGCAGTATCTACAGGGCTGGCTACACCTTC.

DNA for the CDR3: TGTGCCAGCAGCTTTTTGGCGGGAGACTACGAGCAGTACTTC. Its translation is CASSFLAGDYEQYF. The V call is TRBV13, the J call TRBJ2-7; TRBD2 agrees at 7 bases. Germline CDR1 and CDR2: PRHDT and FYEKMQ (reference sequence). The CDR3 is 14 amino acids. The J segment lost 3 bases and the V segment lost 3 bases, leaving 5 bases of the junction unmatched.

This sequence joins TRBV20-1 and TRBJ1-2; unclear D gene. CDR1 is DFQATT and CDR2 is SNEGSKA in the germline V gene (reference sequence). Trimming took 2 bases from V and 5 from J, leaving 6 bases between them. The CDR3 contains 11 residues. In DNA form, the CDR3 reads TGCAGTGCTAGACAGTTTTATGGCTACACCTTC. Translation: CSARQFYGYTF.

CDR3 amino acids: CAWSTGGSGNTIYF. The CDR3, as DNA: TGTGCCTGGTCGACAGGGGGCTCTGGAAACACCATATATTTT. The chain carries TRBV30 and TRBJ1-3; TRBD1 agrees at 9 bases. Trimming at V came to 5 bases and at J to 0 bases, leaving 2 bases not matched to a gene. Germline-derived CDR1 and CDR2 are GTSNPN and SVGIG (reference sequence). The CDR3 totals 14 residues.